The clone carrying this T cell receptor beta chain was counted between two and nine times. With 2 bases clipped from V and 2 bases from J, the junction kept 5 bases outside the gene matches. This CDR3 is built from 15 residues. From germline, CDR1 is SGHVS and CDR2 FQNEAQ. The data derive from a study of CD8 T cells in ankylosing spondylitis. TCRdb called the 5' RACE reads again in MiXCR, with one record for every CDR3 protein. The sample holds 350,000 to 450,000 distinct CDR3 sequences, roughly 20% seen once. The sequencing input was blood, either unsorted or a sorted T cell fraction (not recorded which). This chain uses TRBV7-8 with TRBJ2-5, with 7 positions matching TRBD2. This TCR came from a male donor with ankylosing spondylitis or in good health (not recorded which). The CDR3 reads CASSLTGGKQETQYF. CDR3 DNA sequence: TGTGCCAGCAGCTTAACGGGGGGTAAACAAGAGACCCAGTACTTC.